These 12 T cell receptor beta chains share one sample of origin, sequenced in a study of blood T cell repertoires in COVID-19. Profiling relied on immunoSEQ multiplex PCR, and the TCRdb table lists in-frame clones only, not all of them. This sample yields around 300,000 clones, of which around nine tenths are seen a single time; roughly 4% belongs to the top ten. Sequencing was carried out using peripheral blood. The receptors were sampled from a woman aged 50 to 65 with active or convalescent COVID-19.

The genes are TRBV15 and TRBJ1-2, with TRBD1 matching 7 bases. The germline V gene encodes CDR1 LNHNV and CDR2 YYDKDF (reference sequence). The CDR3 totals 15 residues. Trimming cost V 1 base and J 0 bases; bases outside gene matches: 2. CDR3 residues: CATSRAGQSNYGYTF. CDR3 nucleotides: TGTGCCACCAGCAGAGCGGGACAGTCTAACTATGGCTACACCTTC.

This clone was picked up one time. V and J are TRBV4-2 and TRBJ1-6; D is unclear. This CDR3 contains 16 residues. V lost 0 bases to trimming and J lost 0 bases, with 6 bases between them. From germline, CDR1 is LGHNA and CDR2 YNFKEQ. In DNA, the CDR3 is TGTGCCAGCAGCCAAGAGAGGCTCTCCTATAATTCACCCCTCCACTTT. It codes for CASSQERLSYNSPLHF.

This clone was found a few times. The rearrangement links TRBV11-1 to TRBJ2-5, with a weak D call TRBD2 (6 bases). Trimming shortened V by 5 bases and J by 5 bases, and 12 bases separated the two germline ends. This CDR3 is 13 amino acids long. Germline CDR1 SGHAT, CDR2 FQDESV (reference sequence). Here the CDR3 DNA reads TGTGCCAGCAGCCTGACTAGGGGTGAGACCCAGTACTTC. Translation: CASSLTRGETQYF.

The CDR3 region has the DNA TGTGCCAGCAGCTTAGGCCGACAGGGCAGCTACGAGCAGTACTTC. Amino acid sequence: CASSLGRQGSYEQYF. The gene calls are TRBV7-9 and TRBJ2-7, with 7 positions matching TRBD1. Germline V gives CDR1 SEHNR, CDR2 FQNEAQ (reference sequence). The CDR3 is 15 amino acids. The J segment lost 3 bases and the V segment lost 1 base, leaving 6 bases of the junction unmatched.

With regard to this clone: Distinct nucleotide sequences in the sample also encode this CDR3. The chain links TRBV30 to TRBJ1-1; weak D call: TRBD1 (6 bases). This CDR3 is 12 amino acids long. Per germline, CDR1 GTSNPN and CDR2 SVGIG (reference sequence). Trimming took off 5 bases at V and 0 bases at J, with 7 bases between the two ends. The DNA of the CDR3 is TGTGCCTGGGACAGGTTGAACACTGAAGCTTTCTTT. Protein: CAWDRLNTEAFF.

The genes are TRBV11-3 and TRBJ2-1, with 7 bases aligning to TRBD2. This CDR3 is built from 15 residues. V shed 4 bases, J shed 3 bases, and the junction held 6 bases outside the gene matches. Germline CDR1 and CDR2: SGHNT and YENEEA. The CDR3 here is CASSSAGLDYNEQFF. CDR3 bases: TGTGCCAGCAGCTCAGCGGGGTTGGACTACAATGAGCAGTTCTTC.

The CDR3 nucleotides read TGTGCCAGCAGTGAAGCTGTTGAGCGAACTGAAGCTTTCTTT. It translates to CASSEAVERTEAFF. The chain combines TRBV2 with TRBJ1-1; no clear D. Germline V gene data show CDR1 as SNHLY and CDR2 as FYNNEI. The CDR3 runs to 14 residues. Trimming removed 0 bases at V and 5 bases at J, with 10 bases between. The full variable domain, with the rest looked up from reference TRBV2 and TRBJ1-1, is EPEVTQTPSHQVTQMGQEVILRCVPISNHLYFYWYRQILGQKVEFLVSFYNNEISEKSEIFDDQFSVERPDGSNFTLKIRSTKLEDSAMYFCASSEAVERTEAFFGQGTRLTVV.

This chain uses TRBV30 with TRBJ1-6; tentatively, D is TRBD1 (5 bases). Germline V gene lookup returns CDR1 GTSNPN and CDR2 SVGIG (reference sequence). Trimming took 7 bases from V and 10 from J, leaving 17 bases between them. This CDR3 has 13 residues. The DNA of the CDR3 is TGTGCCTCCCGGGGGGGTATTGGATCACCCCTCCACTTT. Its translation is CASRGGIGSPLHF.

This chain joins TRBV9 and TRBJ2-1; 14 positions agree with TRBD2. This CDR3 has 19 amino acids. Germline V lookup: CDR1 SGDLS, CDR2 YYNGEE. The ends lost 1 base at V and 0 bases at J; junction bases unmatched: 6. The CDR3 bases are TGTGCCAGCAGCGTAAGCGGACTAGCGGGAGGAGGCTCCTACAATGAGCAGTTCTTC. It specifies CASSVSGLAGGGSYNEQFF.

The sample holds one count of this clone. This chain joins TRBV9 and TRBJ2-7, with 10 bases lining up with TRBD1. V lost 0 bases, J lost 3 bases, and 6 bases stayed unmatched. CDR3 length: 16 amino acids. The germline V gene encodes CDR1 SGDLS and CDR2 YYNGEE. The CDR3 is CASSVGETGGHYEQYF. The CDR3 nucleotides are TGTGCCAGCAGCGTAGGAGAGACAGGGGGCCACTACGAGCAGTACTTC.

The rearrangement joins TRBV29-1 to TRBJ1-2; a weak D match, TRBD1 (5 bases). The V gene's germline CDR1 is SQVTM and CDR2 ANQGSEA. The CDR3 extends over 13 amino acids. The V and J ends lost 7 bases and 4 bases respectively, with 16 bases between them. The DNA for the CDR3 is TGCAGCGGATCAGTGACAGAAGCCTATGGCTACACCTTC. Translated: CSGSVTEAYGYTF. The full variable domain, rest sourced from reference TRBV29-1 and TRBJ1-2, is SAVISQKPSRDICQRGTSLTIQCQVDSQVTMMFWYRQQPGQSLTLIATANQGSEATYESGFVIDKFPISRPNLTFSTLTVSNMSPEDSSIYLCSGSVTEAYGYTFGSGTRLTVV.

This clone appeared a single time. The chain is built from TRBV3-1 (or the pseudogene TRBV3-2) and TRBJ1-1; no reliable D call. Germline values: CDR1 LGHDT, CDR2 YNNKEL (reference sequence). The CDR3 is 15 residues long. V was pared by 3 bases and J by 4 bases, with 15 bases between. Here the CDR3 reads CASSQGSFSGTEAFF. CDR3 sequence (DNA): TGTGCCAGCAGCCAGGGATCCTTCAGCGGCACTGAAGCTTTCTTT.